This T cell receptor beta chain was recorded in a study of tumor and adjacent non-tumor tissue in lung cancer. This clonotype was counted at least ten times. The CDR3 consists of 13 residues. Germline V gene lookup returns CDR1 MNHEY and CDR2 SVGAGI. Trimming removed 11 bases at V and 2 bases at J, with 14 bases between. TCRbeta libraries were built with three rounds of nested PCR, modified from ARM-PCR. TCRdb reprocessed the multiplex PCR reads via MiXCR and lists one record per CDR3 protein. The repertoire holds about 75,000 distinct CDR3 sequences, with 55% to 70% as singletons. RNA was extracted from bulk tissue without any cell sorting. The normal lung tissue was taken more than 3 cm from the tumor edge. Donors were chemotherapy-naive, newly diagnosed lung cancer surgical patients in China, August–November 2014.

The chain is built from TRBV6-5 and TRBJ2-3; D may be TRBD2 (6 bases). This TCR was recovered from a woman between 45 and 60 years old with non-small cell lung cancer. The sequenced sample was distant non-tumor lung tissue. This chain's CDR3 is CAARDWNTDTQYF. The CDR3, as DNA: TGTGCCGCGAGGGACTGGAACACAGATACGCAGTATTTT.